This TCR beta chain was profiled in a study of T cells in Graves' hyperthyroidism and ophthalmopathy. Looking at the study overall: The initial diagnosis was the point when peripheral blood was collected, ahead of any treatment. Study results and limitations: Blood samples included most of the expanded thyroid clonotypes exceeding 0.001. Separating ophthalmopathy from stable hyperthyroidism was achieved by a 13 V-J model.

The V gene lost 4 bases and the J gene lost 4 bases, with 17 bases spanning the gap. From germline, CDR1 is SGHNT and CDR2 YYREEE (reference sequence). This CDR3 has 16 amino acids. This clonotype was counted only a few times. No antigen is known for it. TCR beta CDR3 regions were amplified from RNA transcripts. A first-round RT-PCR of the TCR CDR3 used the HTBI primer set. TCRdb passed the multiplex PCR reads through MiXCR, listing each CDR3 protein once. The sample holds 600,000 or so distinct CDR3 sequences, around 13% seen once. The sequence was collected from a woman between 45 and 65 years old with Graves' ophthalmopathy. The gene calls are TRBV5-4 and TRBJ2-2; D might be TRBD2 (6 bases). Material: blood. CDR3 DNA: TGTGCCAGCAGCAAGTCACGGGGGTACGGCACCGGGGAGCTGTTTTTT. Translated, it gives CASSKSRGYGTGELFF.